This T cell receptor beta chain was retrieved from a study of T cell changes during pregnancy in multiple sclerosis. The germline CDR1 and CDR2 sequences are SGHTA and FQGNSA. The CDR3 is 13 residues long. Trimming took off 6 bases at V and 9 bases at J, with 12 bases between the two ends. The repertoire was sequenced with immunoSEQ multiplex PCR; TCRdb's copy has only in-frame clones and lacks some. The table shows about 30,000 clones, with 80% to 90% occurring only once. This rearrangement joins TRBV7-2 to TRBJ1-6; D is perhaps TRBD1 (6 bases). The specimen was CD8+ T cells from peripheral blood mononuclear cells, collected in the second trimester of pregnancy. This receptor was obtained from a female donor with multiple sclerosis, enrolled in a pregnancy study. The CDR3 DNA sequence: TGTGCCAGCAGATTCACAGGGCTTTCACCCCTCCACTTT. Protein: CASRFTGLSPLHF.